A single sample gave rise to the 32 T cell receptor beta chains below, sequenced in a study of blood T cell repertoires in COVID-19. Produced via immunoSEQ multiplex PCR; TCRdb's table is partial and in-frame only. Of roughly 260,000 clones detected, about 90% appear once; the ten largest clones hold 0.95% to 1.5%. Material: PBMCs or T cells enriched from blood (not recorded which). Every receptor here comes from a human donor in a cohort exposed to, infected with or recovered from COVID-19 (not recorded which). The donor label of this sample is uncertain.

The rearrangement uses TRBV6-4 and TRBJ1-1; no reliable D call. CDR3 length: 13 residues. From germline, CDR1 is MRHNA and CDR2 SNTAGT. V dropped 2 bases and J dropped 5 bases, with 9 bases sitting between them. In DNA, the CDR3 is TGTGCCAGCAGTGACGTCGGAGGGACTGAAGCTTTCTTT. It encodes CASSDVGGTEAFF.

This sequence joins TRBV7-3 and TRBJ2-2; no clear D. The V gene lost 2 bases and the J gene lost 6 bases, with 7 bases spanning the gap. There are 13 residues in the CDR3. Germline CDR1 is SGHTA and CDR2 is FQGTGA. The chain's CDR3 is CASSLGPAGELFF. The CDR3 region has the DNA TGTGCCAGCAGCTTAGGGCCGGCCGGGGAGCTGTTTTTT. Using reference TRBV7-3 and TRBJ2-2 for the parts outside the CDR3, the full variable domain is GAGVSQTPSNKVTEKGKYVELRCDPISGHTALYWYRQSLGQGPEFLIYFQGTGAADDSGLPNDRFFAVRPEGSVSTLKIQRTERGDSAVYLCASSLGPAGELFFGEGSRLTVL.

CDR3: CASSQSGRDRPTSTDTQYF. The CDR3 DNA reads TGTGCCAGCAGCCAAAGCGGTAGGGACAGACCCACTAGCACAGATACGCAGTATTTT. The V call is TRBV7-9, the J call TRBJ2-3, with TRBD1 matching 7 bases. The germline V gene has CDR1 SEHNR and CDR2 FQNEAQ (reference sequence). V trimming: 5 bases; J trimming: 0 bases; junction bases outside the gene matches: 17. The CDR3 has 19 residues.

This clone was seen once. J is TRBJ1-5 and V is TRBV18; D is perhaps TRBD1 (6 bases). V lost 5 bases and J 4 bases, leaving 15 bases between the germline ends. This CDR3 comprises 15 residues. Germline V gene lookup returns CDR1 KGHSH and CDR2 LQKENI. In nucleotides, the CDR3 is TGTGCCAGCTCAAATGGACAGCATACAAATCAGCCCCAGCATTTT. Translating it yields CASSNGQHTNQPQHF.

V usage is TRBV6-5 and J usage is TRBJ2-3, with D perhaps matching TRBD1 (5 bases). The CDR3 is made up of 12 amino acids. V lost 7 bases to trimming and J lost 4 bases, with 9 bases between them. Germline CDR1 MNHEY, CDR2 SVGAGI. In DNA form, the CDR3 reads TGTGCCAGCAAGGCAGGGCCAGATACGCAGTATTTT. Protein sequence: CASKAGPDTQYF.

V is TRBV18 and J is TRBJ1-2; D is undetermined. Trimming pared 6 bases from V and 0 bases from J, leaving 8 bases between. Per germline, CDR1 KGHSH and CDR2 LQKENI. CDR3 size: 13 residues. The CDR3 spells CASSPLPNYGYTF. The CDR3 bases are TGTGCCAGCTCTCCCCTACCTAACTATGGCTACACCTTC.

This clone is a singleton in its sample. The chain links TRBV6-2 or TRBV6-3 to TRBJ2-7, with D unclear. This CDR3 comprises 13 residues. V was clipped by 6 bases and J by 5 bases, with 14 bases between them. Germline CDR1 is MNHEY and CDR2 is SVGEGT. In DNA, the CDR3 is TGTGCCAGCAGCCCTACTTGGGCCAACGAGCAGTACTTC. The encoded protein is CASSPTWANEQYF.

The count of this clone is one. V gene TRBV5-5 combines with J gene TRBJ1-1; D not certain. The germline V and J ends were trimmed by 4 bases and 4 bases, with 14 bases remaining between them. This CDR3 has 14 residues. Germline assignment: CDR1 SGHKS and CDR2 YYEKEE (reference sequence). The CDR3: CASSPGEYGTEAFF. The CDR3 DNA reads TGTGCCAGCAGCCCCGGGGAATACGGCACTGAAGCTTTCTTT.

This chain uses TRBV2 with TRBJ1-2; D not certain. CDR1 is SNHLY, CDR2 FYNNEI, per germline. V lost 6 bases, J lost 4 bases, and 12 bases lay in between. The CDR3 spans 13 residues. CDR3 protein: CASREVVAYGYTF. Written as DNA, the CDR3 is TGTGCCAGCAGGGAGGTGGTCGCCTATGGCTACACCTTC.

This clone was seen once. V and J are TRBV4-3 and TRBJ2-7; 9 bases map to TRBD1. Trimming cost V 2 bases and J 3 bases; bases outside gene matches: 5. Germline-derived CDR1 and CDR2 are LGHNA and YSLEER. The CDR3 is 15 residues long. CDR3 DNA sequence: TGCGCCAGCAGCCAAATGGGACAGGGTATCTACGAGCAGTACTTC. It is translated as CASSQMGQGIYEQYF.

The rearrangement joins TRBV11-2 to TRBJ1-2, with a weak D call TRBD1 (5 bases). From germline, CDR1 is SGHAT and CDR2 FQNNGV. The CDR3 has 16 residues. The V end lost 4 bases, the J end lost 4 bases, and 19 bases lay between the germline ends. The DNA of the CDR3 is TGTGCCAGCAGCTCGGGGGTTAGGACGGCCCCCTATGGCTACACCTTC. Amino acids: CASSSGVRTAPYGYTF.

The rearrangement uses TRBV10-3 and TRBJ1-2; D ambiguous. V lost 9 bases to trimming and J lost 6 bases, with 17 bases between them. Looked up from germline, CDR1 is ENHRY and CDR2 is SYGVKD. The CDR3 is 13 amino acids. The chain's CDR3 is CAMKQAKIDGYTF. CDR3 coding DNA: TGTGCCATGAAGCAGGCGAAGATCGATGGCTACACCTTC.

This clone has only one observation. The J gene is TRBJ1-1, the V gene TRBV3-1 (or the pseudogene TRBV3-2); tentative D call: TRBD1 (6 bases). Trimming left V 8 bases short and J 4 bases short, with 17 bases between. Germline V lookup: CDR1 LGHDT, CDR2 YNNKEL (reference sequence). This CDR3 has 14 amino acids. In nucleotides, the CDR3 is TGTGCCAGCCGAGAGCAGGGGCTTAGCACTGAAGCTTTCTTT. Protein: CASREQGLSTEAFF.

The gene calls are TRBV7-2 and TRBJ2-1; 7 bases fit TRBD1. Germline V gives CDR1 SGHTA, CDR2 FQGNSA. The CDR3 contains 14 residues. Losses at the gene ends were 1 base for V and 9 bases for J; bases not matched to a gene: 6. The CDR3 here is CASSLGRGSIEQFF. CDR3 DNA: TGTGCCAGCAGCTTAGGCAGGGGGTCTATTGAGCAGTTCTTC.

This sequence joins TRBV5-8 and TRBJ1-6; weak D call: TRBD1 (6 bases). Trimming cost V 3 bases and J 7 bases, with 11 bases left between them. Germline CDR1 is SGHTS and CDR2 is YDEGEE. This CDR3 is 14 amino acids long. The CDR3 bases are TGTGCCAGCAGCTCAGGGGTGTACAATTCACCCCTCCACTTT. It specifies CASSSGVYNSPLHF.

The J gene is TRBJ1-4, the V gene TRBV6-5, with a possible D match to TRBD1 (6 bases). Per the germline V gene, CDR1 is MNHEY and CDR2 is SVGAGI. Trimming took 5 bases from V and 5 from J, leaving 12 bases between them. The CDR3 has 14 residues. CDR3 nucleotides: TGTGCCAGCAGTCCAGGGGACCTAAATGAAAAACTGTTTTTT. Protein product: CASSPGDLNEKLFF.

The chain is built from TRBV5-4 and TRBJ2-5; 7 nucleotides align to TRBD1. The germline gives CDR1 SGHNT, CDR2 YYREEE (reference sequence). The CDR3 has 13 residues. V lost 6 bases, J lost 3 bases, and 5 bases stayed unmatched. The CDR3 protein is CASTVDREETQYF. As DNA, the CDR3 is TGTGCCAGCACCGTAGACAGGGAAGAGACCCAGTACTTC.

The chain recombines TRBV18 with TRBJ1-5, with 7 bases fitting TRBD1. The CDR3 sequence is 16 residues long. CDR1 is KGHSH, CDR2 LQKENI, per germline. V gave up 5 bases and J gave up 4 bases; unmatched junction bases: 11. The CDR3 sequence is CASSATGVTGNQPQHF. The DNA of the CDR3 is TGTGCCAGCTCAGCCACAGGGGTAACTGGTAATCAGCCCCAGCATTTT.

The chain carries TRBV4-1 and TRBJ1-2; D may be TRBD1 (6 bases). Germline V lookup: CDR1 MGHRA, CDR2 YSYEKL. The germline V and J ends were trimmed by 3 bases and 7 bases, with 12 bases remaining between them. CDR3 size: 13 residues. DNA for the CDR3: TGCGCCAGCAGCCACAAGGGGGTGGGTGGCTACACCTTC. It codes for CASSHKGVGGYTF.

The chain employs TRBV2 and TRBJ2-5; 13 bases align to TRBD2. CDR3 length: 18 amino acids. Losses at the gene ends were 3 bases for V and 9 bases for J; bases not matched to a gene: 16. Germline V gene data show CDR1 as SNHLY and CDR2 as FYNNEI. The CDR3 spells CASSDLLGTSGVRVAQYF. CDR3 bases: TGTGCCAGCAGTGATTTGCTTGGGACTAGCGGGGTCAGGGTGGCCCAGTACTTC.

This clone was recorded only once. The sample holds other DNA sequences that translate to the same CDR3. For the CDR3, the DNA is TGTGCCAGTAGCGGGACAGGAGGCAATCAGCCCCAGCATTTT. Translating it yields CASSGTGGNQPQHF. The J gene is TRBJ1-5, the V gene TRBV19, with 8 bases fitting TRBD1. Germline CDR1 LNHDA, CDR2 SQIVND (reference sequence). CDR3 length: 14 residues. The V and J ends lost 6 bases and 2 bases, in that order; junction bases with no gene match: 3.

The chain employs TRBV18 and TRBJ2-1, with a weak D call TRBD2 (7 bases). CDR3 length equals 14 residues. Germline lookup yields CDR1 KGHSH and CDR2 LQKENI. V gave up 6 bases and J gave up 7 bases, with 16 bases separating them. The CDR3 coding sequence is TGTGCCAGCTCGTCGGGGGGCATGGTGAATGAGCAGTTCTTC. Residues: CASSSGGMVNEQFF.

V gene TRBV5-1 combines with J gene TRBJ2-7, with TRBD2 matching over 8 bases. Germline V gene sequence: CDR1 SGHRS, CDR2 YFSETQ. CDR3 length equals 16 residues. J gave up 2 bases and V 5 bases, and 12 bases lay outside the gene matches. The DNA of the CDR3 is TGCGCCAGCAGACCTAGATCAGCGGGGGTTACCTACGAGCAGTACTTC. This encodes CASRPRSAGVTYEQYF.

The chain couples TRBV19 to TRBJ1-1; 8 bases fit TRBD1. V lost 6 bases to trimming and J lost 1 base; unmatched junction nucleotides: 4. The CDR3 totals 14 residues. The germline V gene has CDR1 LNHDA and CDR2 SQIVND (reference sequence). For the CDR3, the DNA is TGTGCCAGTAGCTGGGACAGGTCGAACACTGAAGCTTTCTTT. Translated: CASSWDRSNTEAFF.

The V call is TRBV18, the J call TRBJ2-2, with a tentative D call TRBD1 (7 bases). Per the germline V gene, CDR1 is KGHSH and CDR2 is LQKENI. The length of the CDR3 is 15 residues. Trimming pared 5 bases from V and 7 bases from J, leaving 17 bases between. The DNA of the CDR3 is TGTGCCAGCTCAGCGGGACAGTCGGCTATCGGGGAGCTGTTTTTT. Its protein is CASSAGQSAIGELFF.

The chain joins TRBV19 to TRBJ1-2; D unresolved. The CDR3 consists of 14 residues. Germline-derived CDR1 and CDR2 are LNHDA and SQIVND (reference sequence). V shed 3 bases and J shed 3 bases, with 11 bases lying between them. CDR3 region: CASSISGGYYGYTF. DNA for the CDR3: TGTGCCAGTAGTATTTCAGGAGGGTACTATGGCTACACCTTC. The variable domain in full, with the rest retrieved from reference TRBV19 and TRBJ1-2, is DGGITQSPKYLFRKEGQNVTLSCEQNLNHDAMYWYRQDPGQGLRLIYYSQIVNDFQKGDIAEGYSVSREKKESFPLTVTSAQKNPTAFYLCASSISGGYYGYTFGSGTRLTVV.

The rearrangement joins TRBV6-5 to TRBJ1-1, with D unclear. The CDR3 totals 14 residues. Germline lookup yields CDR1 MNHEY and CDR2 SVGAGI. Trimming stripped 8 bases from V and 2 bases from J, with 15 bases between. The CDR3 protein is CASRVTEPNTEAFF. The CDR3 coding sequence is TGTGCCAGCCGGGTGACGGAACCCAACACTGAAGCTTTCTTT.

The chain is built from TRBV15 and TRBJ2-3, with 7 bases identical to TRBD2. The junction had 9 bases not matched to a gene; V was cut back by 0 bases and J by 3 bases. There are 17 residues in the CDR3. The germline gives CDR1 LNHNV, CDR2 YYDKDF (reference sequence). CDR3 sequence (DNA): TGTGCCACCAGCAGAGAAAAGGGGCTAGCGGTAACAGATACGCAGTATTTT. Translation: CATSREKGLAVTDTQYF.

CDR3 protein: CASSLEEGQTQYF. The DNA of the CDR3 is TGTGCCAGCAGCTTAGAGGAGGGTCAGACCCAGTACTTC. The chain combines TRBV7-9 with TRBJ2-5; tentative D call: TRBD2 (6 bases). V gave up 1 base and J gave up 6 bases, with 9 bases separating them. This CDR3 has 13 amino acids. Germline CDR1 is SEHNR and CDR2 is FQNEAQ (reference sequence).

CDR3 region: CASGLWEGSYEQYF. CDR3 nucleotide sequence: TGTGCTAGTGGTTTGTGGGAGGGATCCTACGAGCAGTACTTC. This rearrangement joins TRBV12-5 to TRBJ2-7; 7 nucleotides line up with TRBD2. This CDR3 spans 14 amino acids. V lost 2 bases to trimming and J lost 1 base; unmatched junction nucleotides: 2. CDR1 is LGHNT, CDR2 FRNRAP, per germline.

The rearrangement joins TRBV27 to TRBJ1-1; 10 bases agree with TRBD1. Germline values: CDR1 MNHEY, CDR2 SMNVEV (reference sequence). The V and J ends lost 6 bases and 4 bases, in that order; junction bases with no gene match: 11. The CDR3 totals 16 residues. CDR3 protein: CASRPKPGQGITEAFF. CDR3 coding DNA: TGTGCCAGCAGACCGAAACCGGGACAGGGGATCACTGAAGCTTTCTTT.

This chain joins TRBV5-4 and TRBJ2-3, with 7 bases lining up with TRBD1. V lost 4 bases to trimming and J lost 3 bases; unmatched junction nucleotides: 5. Germline V gene sequence: CDR1 SGHNT, CDR2 YYREEE (reference sequence). The CDR3 runs 14 residues. CDR3 sequence (DNA): TGTGCCAGCAGCCCGGACAGGCAAACAGATACGCAGTATTTT. Its protein product is CASSPDRQTDTQYF.